The 14 T cell receptor beta chains in this list originate from one sample, sequenced in a study of blood T cell repertoires in COVID-19. This table comes from immunoSEQ multiplex PCR, and its TCRdb copy is limited to in-frame clones, with some not included. The sample has about 74,000 clones; roughly 84% are singletons. Sequenced sample: peripheral blood. The receptors come from a man aged 45-60 years with active COVID-19.

The table lists this clone with a few counts. This chain connects TRBV2 to TRBJ2-5, with 8 positions matching TRBD2. Looked up from germline, CDR1 is SNHLY and CDR2 is FYNNEI. Trimming at V came to 5 bases and at J to 5 bases, leaving 13 bases not matched to a gene. This CDR3 has 16 residues. The CDR3 bases are TGTGCCAGCAGTCCACCCCGGACGGGAGGGTTGGAGACCCAGTACTTC. This sequence encodes CASSPPRTGGLETQYF.

The CDR3, as DNA: TGTGCCAGCAGCTTAGGGACAGCGCTATTTAGGAACCCGTCAGAGACCCAGTACTTC. This encodes CASSLGTALFRNPSETQYF. V is TRBV7-9 and J is TRBJ2-5, with a weak D call TRBD1 (6 bases). Germline CDR1 is SEHNR and CDR2 is FQNEAQ (reference sequence). The CDR3 contains 19 residues. The V end lost 1 base, the J end lost 4 bases, and 25 bases lay between the germline ends.

For the CDR3, the DNA is TGTGCCAGCAGTTACTCGCCTAGTTCCTACGAGCAGTACTTC. Protein sequence: CASSYSPSSYEQYF. The V gene is TRBV6-2 or TRBV6-3, the J gene TRBJ2-7; D uncertain. V dropped 0 bases and J dropped 1 base, with 7 bases sitting between them. Germline CDR1 MNHEY, CDR2 SVGEGT. This CDR3 has 14 amino acids.

This rearrangement joins TRBV5-4 to TRBJ1-6, with D maybe TRBD1 (6 bases). The CDR3 has 16 residues. V was clipped by 2 bases and J by 1 base, with 10 bases between them. Germline CDR1 is SGHNT and CDR2 is YYREEE (reference sequence). The CDR3 spells CASSLLQGSYNSPLHF. Here the CDR3 DNA reads TGTGCCAGCAGCTTATTACAGGGATCCTATAATTCACCCCTCCACTTT.

This chain uses TRBV27 with TRBJ2-1; tentatively, D is TRBD2 (7 bases). Germline CDR1 is MNHEY and CDR2 is SMNVEV (reference sequence). The CDR3 spans 19 residues. Trimming removed 5 bases from V and 9 bases from J, with 32 bases in between. The CDR3 loop is CASSLIGVIRGGGGIEQFF. The CDR3 DNA sequence: TGTGCCAGCAGTCTAATAGGAGTAATCCGAGGGGGGGGTGGAATTGAGCAGTTCTTC.

This clone has more than one count but fewer than ten. The rearrangement uses TRBV7-9 and TRBJ1-1; 7 bases map to TRBD1. V shed 0 bases and J 7 bases; nucleotides not matched to a gene: 5. The CDR3 loop spans 14 amino acids. Looked up from germline, CDR1 is SEHNR and CDR2 is FQNEAQ (reference sequence). The CDR3, as DNA: TGTGCCAGCAGCTTAGCGCGAGCAGGGGGTGAAGCTTTCTTT. Translating gives CASSLARAGGEAFF.

Worth noting for this clone: This CDR3 fails to terminate in the conserved phenylalanine or tryptophan, so it likely reflects a read error. No DNA is shown, since the ends of the CDR3 on it are uncertain; the CDR3 is the one TCRdb lists. V is TRBV10-3 and J is TRBJ1-2; the D call TRBD1 from the table was never checked on the DNA. The CDR3 spans 13 amino acids, including both terminal residues. Germline CDR1 ENHRY, CDR2 SYGVKD. CDR3 sequence: CAISKRQGLFGDL.

The V gene is TRBV19, the J gene TRBJ1-3; no clear D gene. The V end lost 2 bases, the J end lost 7 bases, and 15 bases lay between the germline ends. Germline V gene sequence: CDR1 LNHDA, CDR2 SQIVND (reference sequence). CDR3 size: 15 residues. The CDR3 loop is CASSISNQATNTIYF. In DNA form, the CDR3 reads TGTGCCAGTAGTATATCGAACCAGGCCACCAACACCATATATTTT.

This clone was found a few times. V usage is TRBV7-2 and J usage is TRBJ1-6; TRBD1 agrees at 9 bases. Looked up from germline, CDR1 is SGHTA and CDR2 is FQGNSA. The CDR3 has 16 residues. The ends lost 2 bases at V and 5 bases at J; junction bases unmatched: 4. Here the CDR3 DNA reads TGTGCCAGCAGCTTAACAGGGGGCAAGAATAATTCACCCCTCCACTTT. The encoded protein is CASSLTGGKNNSPLHF.

The chain employs TRBV2 and TRBJ1-2, with D perhaps matching TRBD1 (5 bases). V gave up 7 bases and J gave up 0 bases, with 18 bases separating them. The CDR3 covers 16 residues. Germline assignment: CDR1 SNHLY and CDR2 FYNNEI. CDR3 protein: CASIGADSLANYGYTF. CDR3 DNA sequence: TGTGCCAGCATTGGGGCAGACTCGTTAGCTAACTATGGCTACACCTTC.

This clone is labeled as large. V is TRBV5-1 and J is TRBJ2-1, with D possibly matching TRBD1 (6 bases). This CDR3 region has 14 residues. V gave up 0 bases and J gave up 8 bases, with 12 bases separating them. In germline, CDR1 is SGHRS, CDR2 YFSETQ. This chain's CDR3 is CASSLGQGKDEQFF. The CDR3 coding sequence is TGCGCCAGCAGCTTGGGTCAGGGGAAGGATGAGCAGTTCTTC. The complete variable domain, with remaining parts taken from reference TRBV5-1 and TRBJ2-1, reads KAGVTQTPRYLIKTRGQQVTLSCSPISGHRSVSWYQQTPGQGLQFLFEYFSETQRNKGNFPGRFSGRQFSNSRSEMNVSTLELGDSALYLCASSLGQGKDEQFFGPGTRLTVL.

The rearrangement uses TRBV29-1 and TRBJ1-1, with D uncertain. Trimming cost V 5 bases and J 1 base, with 11 bases left between them. There are 13 residues in the CDR3. Germline values: CDR1 SQVTM, CDR2 ANQGSEA. CDR3 region: CSVLVRQNTEAFF. The CDR3 nucleotides read TGCAGCGTTTTGGTGAGGCAGAACACTGAAGCTTTCTTT.

The chain is built from TRBV18 and TRBJ1-3; unclear D gene. Germline assignment: CDR1 KGHSH and CDR2 LQKENI. Trimming shortened V by 8 bases and J by 0 bases, and 11 bases separated the two germline ends. The CDR3 has 14 residues. CDR3 protein: CASRPAYSGNTIYF. The CDR3 DNA reads as TGTGCCAGCCGTCCAGCGTACTCTGGAAACACCATATATTTT.

The chain links TRBV5-1 to TRBJ1-2, with TRBD1 as a possible D gene (5 bases). Germline V gene lookup returns CDR1 SGHRS and CDR2 YFSETQ. The V end lost 0 bases, the J end lost 9 bases, and 6 bases lay between the germline ends. The CDR3 sequence is 11 residues long. CDR3 coding DNA: TGCGCCAGCAGCTTGGAGGGGAGCTACACCTTC. As protein: CASSLEGSYTF.